This T cell receptor (beta chain) was sequenced during a study of vaccination and CD4 T cells after COVID-19 (dated by TCRdb to the early 2020s). General notes on the study: Convalescent patients had a positive SARS-CoV-2 result on nasal swab PCR, and of these patients, under ten had mild disease and one had severe disease. The convalescent cohort included six males and four females, with two Hispanic individuals, seven Caucasians, two Asians and one multiracial person. Each participant got two doses of either the Pfizer-BioNTech BNT162b2 vaccine (n=8) or the Moderna mRNA-1273 vaccine (n=2). Post-COVID blood samples were collected from convalescent patients a median of around 100 days after diagnosis, with a range of about 30 to 180 days. Post-vaccine blood samples were obtained a median of around 67 days after the second vaccine dose, with a range of roughly 13 to 250 days. Three convalescent patients gave samples both early after vaccination (day 14) and late after vaccination (days 161 to 241). The cultures were stimulated with overlapping spike peptide pools from SARS-CoV-2 and from the common cold coronaviruses HCoV-NL63, HCoV-OC43 and HCoV-229E. Control cultures received a CEFX viral epitope pool as the positive control, an HIV-1 Nef peptide pool as the negative control, or no peptide. The spike-specific CD4+ TCR repertoire was compared before and after mRNA vaccination in approximately 9 COVID-19 convalescent patients and a handful of infection-naive healthy vaccine recipients.

Turning to this clonotype: The target of this receptor is not known. The sample holds no much larger clone one base away, and base qualities are not on file.

Paper-wide results and their limitations: The median count of SARS-CoV-2-reactive clonotypes went up from 20 to 25 after infection to around 38 after vaccination, although the change was not significant. The study included relatively few convalescent patients and did not analyze early timepoints after natural infection. Of the vaccine-specific clones in convalescent patients, 304 of 307, or nearly all, reacted only to SARS-CoV-2 spike and did not cross-react with common cold coronaviruses. Among the post-vaccine SARS-CoV-2-reactive clones in convalescent patients, a median roughly 85% showed up only after vaccination, which suggests vaccine-specific priming.

Library preparation employed PCR. DNA from cultured CD4+ T cells was subjected to TCR sequencing with the Oncomine TCR Beta short-read assay at the Johns Hopkins FTIC core. The QIAamp micro DNA kit was used to extract genomic DNA from the cultured CD4+ T cells. Oncomine TCR Beta libraries from cultured CD4+ T cells were pooled with unique dual indexes and sequenced on an Illumina iSeq 100. Per the source publication's procedure: Non-productive sequences were filtered out, and CDR3s that did not start with C, did not end with F or W, or were shorter than 7 amino acids were discarded. Antigen-specific clonotypes were identified using the MANAFEST web application through comparison of peptide-stimulated wells with reference and other culture wells. To be called positive, a clone needed an FDR below 0.05, an odds ratio above 5, and a productive frequency above 0.1% in at least two of three replicate wells. A clonotype was classed as cross-reactive if the clonotype showed significant expansion both in SARS-CoV-2 spike wells and in at least one common cold coronavirus spike condition. Levenshtein distances (stringdist) and unrooted phylogenetic trees (ape) in R version 3.6.1 were used to assess CDR3 homology. TCRdb passed the public sequencing reads through fastp at Q25 and MiXCR, retaining productive beta sequences. CDR3 protein duplicates are merged, each entry listing the most common genes and DNA. TCRdb, not the authors, supplied the V and J calls. This sample holds tens of thousands of distinct CDR3 sequences; 41% were observed only once. The ten largest account for around 5.1% of the sample.

The time point label for this specimen denotes: late sampling 161 to 241 days after vaccination in three convalescent patients. The label giving this sample's treatment or condition can be read as: roughly 10-day PBMC culture with coronavirus spike peptide pools or control peptides (ViraFEST assay). To expand antigen-specific T cells with peptide pools and then pick out the expanded clonotypes through TCR sequencing, the study relied on the ViraFEST assay. The positive SARS-CoV-2 PCR tests of the convalescent patients were dated from March to December 2020, before the Alpha, Beta and Delta variants emerged in the United States. Over 1.5 million PBMCs per well were cultured in IMDM with approximately 5.2% human AB serum and approximately 10 IU/ml IL-2, plus 10 ug/ml peptide pools. On days 3 and 7, half of the culture medium was replaced with fresh IL-2-containing medium. Once the cells had been in culture for less than 11 days, the EasySep CD4+ T cell isolation kit was used to isolate CD4+ T cells by negative selection. PBMCs were separated from whole blood using Ficoll-Paque Plus gradient centrifugation and then either used fresh or cryopreserved at -140C. In general, triplicate wells were set up for every culture condition.

The clonotype comes from a human donor who had recovered from COVID-19. Sequencing used CD4+ T cells from blood, cultured in vitro, obtained about 7 months after SARS-CoV-2 vaccination.

In nucleotides, the sequence is TGTGCCAGCAGGAACAAGGGACAGGGGGTTTATACCTACGAGCAGTACTTC. Its protein product is CASRNKGQGVYTYEQYF. The rearrangement joined TRBV6-1 to TRBJ2-7, with TRBD1 matching 11 junction bases. There are 17 amino acids in the CDR3, from cysteine to phenylalanine inclusive. The sequence is cut down to CDR3 DNA, 51 bases in frame from base 1. Relative to germline, V is missing 6 bases and J is missing 2 bases, with 12 bases of the junction outside any gene match. The germline V gene encodes CDR1 MNHNS and CDR2 SASEGT.